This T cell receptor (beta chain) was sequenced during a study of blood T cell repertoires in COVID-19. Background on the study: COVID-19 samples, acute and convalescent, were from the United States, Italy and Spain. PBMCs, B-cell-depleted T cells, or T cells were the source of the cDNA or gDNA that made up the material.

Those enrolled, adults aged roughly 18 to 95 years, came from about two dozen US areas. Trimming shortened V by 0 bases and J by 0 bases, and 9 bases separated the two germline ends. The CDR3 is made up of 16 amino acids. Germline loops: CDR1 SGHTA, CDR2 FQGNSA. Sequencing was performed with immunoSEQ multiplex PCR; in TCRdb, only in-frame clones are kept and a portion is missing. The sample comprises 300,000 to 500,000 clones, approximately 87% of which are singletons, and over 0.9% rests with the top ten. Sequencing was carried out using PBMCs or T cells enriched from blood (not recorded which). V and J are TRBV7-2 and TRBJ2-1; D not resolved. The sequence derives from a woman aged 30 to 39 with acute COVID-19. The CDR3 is CASSLALLGSYNEQFF. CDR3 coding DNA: TGTGCCAGCAGCTTAGCACTGCTTGGCTCCTACAATGAGCAGTTCTTC.